The rows below give T cell receptor beta chains drawn from one sample of a study of cytomegalovirus exposure and HLA in healthy donors. Clones were sequenced by immunoSEQ multiplex PCR, and TCRdb holds only the in-frame ones, with some missing. The sample shows 170,000 or so clones, approximately 85% of them seen only once. Sequencing was carried out using PBMCs. The receptor source for this set is a girl under 18 in good health and CMV-seropositive. Both conserved end residues are part of each CDR3. The D gene is left open where the match is weak. For some rows the clone size is stated as once, few or many, or as a class when expanded; others skip it.

clone size	V gene	CDR3 length	J gene	D gene	CDR3 protein	CDR3 DNA
NA	TRBV19	15	TRBJ1-1	NA	CASRLPGGANTEAFF	TGTGCCAGTAGACTCCCGGGGGGGGCCAACACTGAAGCTTTCTTT
NA	TRBV5-1	14	TRBJ1-2	NA	CASFPGDTFRGYTF	TGCGCCAGCTTCCCCGGGGATACTTTTCGGGGCTACACCTTC
once	TRBV6-5	13	TRBJ2-5	NA	CASSWTVRETQYF	TGTGCCAGCAGTTGGACAGTGCGAGAGACCCAGTACTTC
NA	TRBV29-1	14	TRBJ2-4	NA	CSVERLLAKNIQYF	TGCAGCGTTGAAAGACTGTTAGCCAAAAACATTCAGTACTTC
NA	TRBV7-3	16	TRBJ1-1	NA	CASSLTPRGMNTEAFF	TGTGCCAGCAGCTTAACCCCGCGGGGCATGAACACTGAAGCTTTCTTT
NA	TRBV15	16	TRBJ2-7	NA	CATSRDFKLGVREQYF	TGTGCCACCAGCAGAGATTTCAAGCTGGGAGTTAGGGAGCAGTACTTC
NA	TRBV30	15	TRBJ1-5	NA	CAWRVTGQSNQPQHF	TGTGCCTGGAGGGTCACAGGTCAGAGCAATCAGCCCCAGCATTTT
NA	TRBV9	15	TRBJ1-1	NA	CASSVGGSKNTEAFF	TGTGCCAGCAGCGTAGGAGGCAGTAAGAACACTGAAGCTTTCTTT
NA	TRBV7-9	15	TRBJ1-1	TRBD1	CASSPRQGANTEAFF	TGTGCCAGCAGCCCAAGACAGGGGGCGAACACTGAAGCTTTCTTT
NA	TRBV6-5	14	TRBJ1-1	NA	CASRIEMTGAEAFF	TGTGCCAGCAGGATAGAAATGACAGGTGCTGAAGCTTTCTTT
once	TRBV7-8	15	TRBJ2-7	TRBD1	CASSFGGTGGYEQYF	TGTGCCAGCAGCTTTGGGGGGACAGGGGGCTACGAGCAGTACTTC
NA	TRBV6-5	14	TRBJ1-2	TRBD1	CASSPGTGVYGYTF	TGTGCCAGCAGTCCCGGGACAGGCGTGTATGGCTACACCTTC
NA	TRBV6-5	13	TRBJ2-7	TRBD1	CASSYDRGEEQYF	TGTGCCAGCAGTTACGACAGGGGTGAAGAGCAGTACTTC
once	TRBV11-3	18	TRBJ1-1	TRBD1	CASTNRKRGDRLNTEAFF	TGTGCCAGCACCAATCGAAAACGCGGGGACAGGCTGAACACTGAAGCTTTCTTT
NA	TRBV29-1	12	TRBJ1-5	NA	CSVGGLNQPQHF	TGCAGCGTTGGGGGGCTCAATCAGCCCCAGCATTTT
NA	TRBV19	13	TRBJ1-5	NA	CASSVGHDQPQHF	TGTGCCAGTAGTGTGGGACATGATCAGCCCCAGCATTTT
NA	TRBV11-2	12	TRBJ1-2	TRBD1	CASSLTGGGYTF	TGTGCCAGCAGTTTGACAGGGGGTGGCTACACCTTC
NA	TRBV5-1	13	TRBJ1-2	NA	CASFRDPRGGYTF	TGCGCCAGCTTTAGAGATCCCAGGGGTGGCTACACCTTC
once	TRBV5-1	17	TRBJ1-6	NA	CASSLARESSYNSPLHF	TGCGCCAGCAGCTTGGCTCGGGAGAGCTCCTATAATTCACCCCTCCACTTT
NA	TRBV5-1	14	TRBJ1-1	TRBD1	CASNLQGANTEAFF	TGCGCCAGCAACCTACAGGGGGCGAACACTGAAGCTTTCTTT
NA	TRBV10-3	14	TRBJ1-5	NA	CAISDEGSSIPQHF	TGTGCCATCAGTGACGAAGGGAGTTCCATCCCCCAGCATTTT
NA	TRBV6-5	15	TRBJ2-7	TRBD1	CASRQGTGGVYEQYF	TGTGCCAGCAGGCAGGGGACAGGGGGCGTGTACGAGCAGTACTTC
NA	TRBV5-4	16	TRBJ2-1	NA	CASSLATKSSYNEQFF	TGTGCCAGCAGCTTGGCCACCAAGAGCTCCTACAATGAGCAGTTCTTC